A selection of T cell receptor beta chains follows, all from one sample in a study of shared clonotypes between healthy human individuals. Some clones are missing from TCRdb's copy, which holds only in-frame ones; the method was immunoSEQ multiplex PCR. This table holds over a million clones, roughly 96% found once. Sequenced: naive CD4+ T cells sorted from blood. Receptors originate from a man younger than 40 in good health. Each CDR3 is given with its conserved first and last residue. Fields, in order: J gene, D gene, V gene, clone size, CDR3 protein, CDR3 DNA. D genes are given only for firm matches. For some rows the clone size is stated as once, few or many, or as a class when expanded; others skip it.

TRBJ2-3 - TRBV7-2 - CASSPRRGSTDTQYF TGTGCCAGCAGCCCACGGAGGGGGAGCACAGATACGCAGTATTTT
TRBJ1-1 TRBD1 TRBV27 - CASSSRSGQGRTEAFF TGTGCCAGCAGTTCCCGCTCCGGACAGGGACGAACTGAAGCTTTCTTT
TRBJ2-2 - TRBV19 - CASESSINTGELFF TGTGCCAGTGAAAGCTCGATTAACACCGGGGAGCTGTTTTTT
TRBJ2-5 TRBD2 TRBV18 - CASSPGLADQETQYF TGTGCCAGCTCACCGGGACTAGCGGACCAAGAGACCCAGTACTTC
TRBJ2-1 - TRBV18 - CASSPSWTENNEQFF TGTGCCAGCTCACCTTCCTGGACAGAGAACAATGAGCAGTTCTTC
TRBJ1-3 - TRBV29-1 - CSVELPDGGTIGNTIYF TGCAGCGTTGAACTGCCAGACGGAGGCACGATAGGAAACACCATATATTTT
TRBJ2-1 - TRBV25-1 once CASSVAGSSYNEQFF TGTGCCAGCAGTGTAGCCGGGAGCTCCTACAATGAGCAGTTCTTC
TRBJ1-1 - TRBV7-9 - CASSLGAGTEAFF TGTGCCAGCAGCTTAGGGGCAGGCACTGAAGCTTTCTTT
TRBJ2-1 - TRBV9 - CASSVRGRGTNEQFF TGTGCCAGCAGCGTACGTGGGAGAGGGACCAATGAGCAGTTCTTC
TRBJ1-5 - TRBV6-1 - CASNRQVNQPQHF TGTGCCAGCAATAGACAGGTCAATCAGCCCCAGCATTTT
TRBJ1-5 - TRBV28 - CASTPQGTNQPQHF TGTGCCAGCACCCCGCAAGGGACCAATCAGCCCCAGCATTTT
TRBJ1-4 - TRBV28 - CASSPSGWQGSEKLFF TGTGCCAGCAGCCCTTCAGGCTGGCAAGGGTCTGAAAAACTGTTTTTT
TRBJ2-1 TRBD2 TRBV5-1 - CASSLSTSGNNEQFF TGCGCCAGCAGCTTGTCGACTAGCGGGAACAATGAGCAGTTCTTC
TRBJ2-7 TRBD2 TRBV28 once CASSLRAGQYF TGTGCCAGCAGTTTAAGAGCGGGACAGTACTTC
TRBJ2-1 - TRBV29-1 - CSVADSYNEQFF TGCAGCGTTGCGGACAGCTACAATGAGCAGTTCTTC
TRBJ2-7 - TRBV2 - CASSVSIYEQYF TGTGCCAGCAGTGTCAGTATCTACGAGCAGTACTTC
TRBJ1-1 - TRBV6-5 - CASTRLKNTEAFF TGTGCCAGCACCCGACTGAAGAACACTGAAGCTTTCTTT
TRBJ2-1 - TRBV18 - CASSQQGLKIGIEQFF TGTGCCAGCTCCCAACAGGGATTGAAGATTGGCATTGAGCAGTTCTTC
TRBJ2-5 - TRBV7-3 - CASSSQYQETQYF TGTGCCAGCAGCTCCCAGTACCAAGAGACCCAGTACTTC
TRBJ2-3 TRBD1 TRBV18 - CASSPILTGATDTQYF TGTGCCAGCTCACCAATCCTGACAGGGGCAACAGATACGCAGTATTTT
TRBJ2-7 TRBD1 TRBV7-9 - CASTPYIGTGVEQYF TGTGCCAGCACACCTTATATTGGGACAGGGGTCGAGCAGTACTTC
TRBJ2-7 TRBD1 TRBV6-1 - CASSEGLGQGTYEQYF TGTGCCAGCAGTGAAGGTTTGGGACAGGGTACCTACGAGCAGTACTTC
TRBJ2-1 TRBD2 TRBV9 - CASSVQGGSSYNEQFF TGTGCCAGCAGCGTACAGGGCGGGAGCTCCTACAATGAGCAGTTCTTC
TRBJ1-4 TRBD1 TRBV28 - CASSRTGVGEKLFF TGTGCCAGCAGCCGCACAGGGGTGGGAGAAAAACTGTTTTTT
TRBJ2-7 TRBD1 TRBV4-3 - CASSQARDSAYEQYF TGCGCCAGCAGCCAAGCTCGGGACAGTGCCTACGAGCAGTACTTC
TRBJ2-5 TRBD2 TRBV7-9 - CASSLGAGTSVWQETQYF TGTGCCAGCAGCTTAGGGGCCGGGACTAGCGTTTGGCAAGAGACCCAGTACTTC
TRBJ2-5 - TRBV29-1 - CSVSGFQETQYF TGCAGCGTAAGCGGATTCCAAGAGACCCAGTACTTC
TRBJ2-3 - TRBV6-6 - CASSQPGVSDTQYF TGTGCCAGCAGTCAACCAGGGGTTTCAGATACGCAGTATTTT
TRBJ2-1 TRBD1 TRBV28 - CASSRRDRAYNEQFF TGTGCCAGCAGTCGCCGGGACAGGGCCTACAATGAGCAGTTCTTC
TRBJ2-1 TRBD2 TRBV9 - CASSVGRTRRYEQFF TGTGCCAGCAGCGTAGGTAGGACTAGACGGTATGAGCAGTTCTTC
TRBJ1-4 - TRBV2 - CASSEAGTRNEKLFF TGTGCCAGCAGTGAAGCGGGGACAAGGAATGAAAAACTGTTTTTT
TRBJ1-5 - TRBV18 once CASSPLHRANQPQHF TGTGCCAGCTCACCTCTTCACAGGGCCAATCAGCCCCAGCATTTT
TRBJ2-1 TRBD2 TRBV5-5 - CASSPGLAGASYNEQFF TGTGCCAGCAGCCCCGGACTAGCGGGAGCCTCCTACAATGAGCAGTTCTTC
TRBJ2-2 - TRBV11-2 - CASSLVLGAGELFF TGTGCCAGCAGCCTCGTGTTGGGGGCCGGGGAGCTGTTTTTT
TRBJ1-1 - TRBV5-1 once CASSLGWNTEAFF TGCGCCAGCAGCTTAGGATGGAACACTGAAGCTTTCTTT
TRBJ1-2 TRBD1 TRBV9 - CASSATGTGEAGYTF TGTGCCAGCAGCGCCACCGGGACAGGGGAGGCTGGCTACACCTTC
TRBJ2-7 - TRBV7-9 - CATGRGAYEQYF TGTGCCACGGGACGGGGGGCGTACGAGCAGTACTTC
TRBJ2-7 TRBD2 TRBV27 - CASRYRGRDTYEQYF TGTGCCAGCAGGTACCGCGGGAGGGACACCTACGAGCAGTACTTC
TRBJ1-3 - TRBV20-1 - CSAPGANTIYF TGCAGTGCACCAGGGGCAAACACCATATATTTT